This TCR beta chain was documented in a study of T cells in localized non-small cell lung cancer. Notes on the study in general: Uninvolved nearby lung showed the greatest T cell clonality, exceeding that found in tumor.

Comment on this clone: Its antigen remains unidentified.

Only in-frame clones appear in the TCRdb table, and some are missing; sequencing was by immunoSEQ multiplex PCR. The profile shows roughly 20,000 clones, approximately 84% of them singletons. CDR1 is SGDLS and CDR2 is YYNGEE in the germline V gene. The V end was cut by 0 bases, the J end by 3 bases, with 10 bases between. The CDR3 loop spans 14 amino acids. The TCR sequence derives from a man aged 40-75 years with stage I lung adenocarcinoma. This chain connects TRBV9 to TRBJ2-7; D is undetermined. The sample in question was peripheral blood, obtained before any cancer treatment. The CDR3 sequence: CASSVDGTHYEQYF. CDR3 DNA: TGTGCCAGCAGCGTAGACGGAACCCACTACGAGCAGTACTTC.